This TCR beta chain came from a study of T cell repertoires in cytomegalovirus infection. Study at large: Recently identified HLA-C-restricted CMV epitopes were used, and well-studied HLA-B-restricted CMV epitopes were used as well. Both CMV infection and a matching HLA type were indicated by public TCR beta signatures.

TCRdb reprocessed the reads via MiXCR and lists one record per CDR3 protein. The sample contains around 430,000 distinct CDR3 sequences, approximately 40% of which appear only once. Notes on this clonotype: The antigen remains unidentified.

The CDR3 has 16 residues. Trimming at V came to 2 bases and at J to 6 bases, leaving 10 bases not matched to a gene. The clonotype originates from a human donor in good health (CMV status not recorded). Some clones in this sample may be carry-over from other donors' samples. Specimen: cultured PBMCs, collected from culture after CMV antigen stimulation. The J gene is TRBJ2-7, the V gene TRBV12-3 or TRBV12-4, with 10 positions matching TRBD2. In nucleotides, the CDR3 is TGTGCCAGCAGTTTAACCCCGGGACTAGCGACCGGCGAGCAGTACTTC. This encodes CASSLTPGLATGEQYF.